Below, one T cell receptor beta chain is given with its context. This record belongs to a study of shared T cell receptors in the human thymus. The data were produced by immunoSEQ multiplex PCR, yet TCRdb's version contains in-frame clones alone and is incomplete. The sample consists of some 720,000 clones, around nine tenths of them appearing once. Trimming removed 1 base at V and 3 bases at J, with 12 bases between. Germline V lookup: CDR1 SGHTA, CDR2 FQGNSA. CDR3 length equals 15 residues. The same data also went into a second study, on human thymus T cells. That study reports: It was healthy Finnish infants having corrective surgery for congenital heart defects who were the donors. Thymic tissue was derived from resections collected during corrective heart surgery. Thymic and blood repertoires appeared to carry a bias in their V and J gene usage. What related research reported was that thymic repertoires overlapped highly among unrelated individuals.

This chain links TRBV7-2 with TRBJ2-5; weak D call: TRBD2 (6 bases). The sample taken for sequencing was thymocytes. This receptor was identified in a boy younger than two with a congenital heart defect. This chain's CDR3 is CASSLVGGQKETQYF. CDR3 nucleotides: TGTGCCAGCAGCTTAGTTGGAGGGCAAAAAGAGACCCAGTACTTC.